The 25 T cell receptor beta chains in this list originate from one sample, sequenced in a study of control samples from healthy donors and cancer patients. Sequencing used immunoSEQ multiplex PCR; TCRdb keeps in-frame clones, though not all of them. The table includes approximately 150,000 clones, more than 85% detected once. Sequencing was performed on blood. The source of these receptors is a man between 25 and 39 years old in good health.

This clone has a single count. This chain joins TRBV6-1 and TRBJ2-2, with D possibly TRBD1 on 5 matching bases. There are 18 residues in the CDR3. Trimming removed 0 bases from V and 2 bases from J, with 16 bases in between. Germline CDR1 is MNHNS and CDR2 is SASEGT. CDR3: CASSEALLRQRNTGELFF. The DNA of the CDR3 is TGTGCCAGCAGTGAAGCGCTTCTGAGACAGAGAAACACCGGGGAGCTGTTTTTT.

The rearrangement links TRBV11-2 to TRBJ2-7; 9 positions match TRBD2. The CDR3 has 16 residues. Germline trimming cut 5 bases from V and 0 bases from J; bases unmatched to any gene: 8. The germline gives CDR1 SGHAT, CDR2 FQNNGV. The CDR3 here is CASSLSGGSSSYEQYF. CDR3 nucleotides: TGTGCCAGCAGCCTTAGCGGGGGCTCCAGCTCCTACGAGCAGTACTTC.

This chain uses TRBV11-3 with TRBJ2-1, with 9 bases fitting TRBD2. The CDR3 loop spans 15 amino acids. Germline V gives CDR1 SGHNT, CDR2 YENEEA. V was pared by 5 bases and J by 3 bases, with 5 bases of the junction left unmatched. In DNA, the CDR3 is TGTGCCAGCAGCGGACAAGCGGGGGGCTACAATGAGCAGTTCTTC. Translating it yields CASSGQAGGYNEQFF.

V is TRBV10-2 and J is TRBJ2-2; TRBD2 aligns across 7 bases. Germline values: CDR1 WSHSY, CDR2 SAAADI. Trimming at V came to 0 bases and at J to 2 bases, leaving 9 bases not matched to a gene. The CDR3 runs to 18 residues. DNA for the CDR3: TGCGCCAGCAGTGAGTCCTATCCAAGCGGGGTTAACACCGGGGAGCTGTTTTTT. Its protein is CASSESYPSGVNTGELFF.

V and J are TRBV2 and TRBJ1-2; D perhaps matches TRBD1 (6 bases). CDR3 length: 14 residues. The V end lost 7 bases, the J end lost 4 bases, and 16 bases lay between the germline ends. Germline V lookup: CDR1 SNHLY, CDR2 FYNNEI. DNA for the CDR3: TGTGCCAGCACCCCCTTCCGGGGGGCCTATGGCTACACCTTC. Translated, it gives CASTPFRGAYGYTF.

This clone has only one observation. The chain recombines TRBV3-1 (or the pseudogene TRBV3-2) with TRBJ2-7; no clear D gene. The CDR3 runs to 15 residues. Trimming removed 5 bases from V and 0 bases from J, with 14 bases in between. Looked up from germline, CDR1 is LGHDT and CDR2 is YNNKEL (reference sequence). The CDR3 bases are TGTGCCAGCAGCTCGAGACACCTGAGCTCCTACGAGCAGTACTTC. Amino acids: CASSSRHLSSYEQYF.

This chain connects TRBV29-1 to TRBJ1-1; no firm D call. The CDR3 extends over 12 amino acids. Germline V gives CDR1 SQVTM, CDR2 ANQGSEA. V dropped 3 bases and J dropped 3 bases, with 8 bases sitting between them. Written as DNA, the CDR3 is TGCAGCGTTGATAACCGGGACACTGAAGCTTTCTTT. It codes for CSVDNRDTEAFF.

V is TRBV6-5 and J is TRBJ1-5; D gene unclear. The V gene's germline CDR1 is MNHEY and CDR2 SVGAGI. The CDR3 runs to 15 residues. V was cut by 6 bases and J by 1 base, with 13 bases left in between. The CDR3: CASSPAYGSNQPQHF. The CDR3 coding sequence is TGTGCCAGCAGCCCCGCCTATGGGAGCAATCAGCCCCAGCATTTT.

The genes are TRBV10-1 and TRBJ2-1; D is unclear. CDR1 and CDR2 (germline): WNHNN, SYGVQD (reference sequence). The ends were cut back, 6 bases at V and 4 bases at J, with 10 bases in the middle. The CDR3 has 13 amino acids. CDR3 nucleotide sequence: TGCGCCAGCAGAAATAGAGAGTACAATGAGCAGTTCTTC. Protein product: CASRNREYNEQFF.

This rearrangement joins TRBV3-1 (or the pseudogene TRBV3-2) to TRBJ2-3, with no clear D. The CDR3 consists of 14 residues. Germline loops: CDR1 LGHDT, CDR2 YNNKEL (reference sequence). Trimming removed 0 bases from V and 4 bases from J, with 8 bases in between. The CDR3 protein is CASSQEWTPDTQYF. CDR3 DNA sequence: TGTGCCAGCAGCCAAGAATGGACCCCAGATACGCAGTATTTT.

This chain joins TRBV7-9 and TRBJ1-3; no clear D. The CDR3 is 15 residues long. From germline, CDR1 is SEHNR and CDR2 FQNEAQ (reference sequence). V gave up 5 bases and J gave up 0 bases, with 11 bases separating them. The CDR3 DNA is TGTGCCAGCAGCCGCATGTCTATCTCTGGAAACACCATATATTTT. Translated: CASSRMSISGNTIYF.

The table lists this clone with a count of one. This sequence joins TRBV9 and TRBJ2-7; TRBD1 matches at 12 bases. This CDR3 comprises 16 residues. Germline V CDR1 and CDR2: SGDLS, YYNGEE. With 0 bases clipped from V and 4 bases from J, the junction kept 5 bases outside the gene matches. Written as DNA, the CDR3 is TGTGCCAGCAGCGTAGGATTGGGACAGGGGGCATACGAGCAGTACTTC. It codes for CASSVGLGQGAYEQYF.

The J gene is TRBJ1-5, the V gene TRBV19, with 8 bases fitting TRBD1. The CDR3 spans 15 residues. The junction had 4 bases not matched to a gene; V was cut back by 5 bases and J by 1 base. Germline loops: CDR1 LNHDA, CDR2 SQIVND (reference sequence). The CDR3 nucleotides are TGTGCCAGTAGTCCGGACAGGGACAGCAATCAGCCCCAGCATTTT. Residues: CASSPDRDSNQPQHF.

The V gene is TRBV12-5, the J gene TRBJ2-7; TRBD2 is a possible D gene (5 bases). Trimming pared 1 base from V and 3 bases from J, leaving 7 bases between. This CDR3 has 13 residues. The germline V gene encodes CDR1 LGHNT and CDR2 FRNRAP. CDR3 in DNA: TGTGCTAGTGGTTTGGCGGGAAACTACGAGCAGTACTTC. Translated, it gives CASGLAGNYEQYF.

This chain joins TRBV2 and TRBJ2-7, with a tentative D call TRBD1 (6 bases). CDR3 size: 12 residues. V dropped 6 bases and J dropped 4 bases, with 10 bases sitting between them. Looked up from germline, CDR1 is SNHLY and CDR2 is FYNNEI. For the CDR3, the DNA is TGTGCCAGCAGGACGACAGGTTACGAGCAGTACTTC. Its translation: CASRTTGYEQYF.

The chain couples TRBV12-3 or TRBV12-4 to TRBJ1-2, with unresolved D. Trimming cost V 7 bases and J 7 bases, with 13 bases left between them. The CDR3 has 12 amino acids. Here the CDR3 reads CASNGPSGGYTF. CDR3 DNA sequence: TGTGCCAGCAATGGACCTTCCGGTGGCTACACCTTC.

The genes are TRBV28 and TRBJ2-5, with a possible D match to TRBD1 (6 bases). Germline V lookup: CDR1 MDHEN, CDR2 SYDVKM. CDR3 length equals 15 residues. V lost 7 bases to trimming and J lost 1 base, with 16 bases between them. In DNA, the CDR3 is TGTGCCAGCATCCGTATCAGGGGACGCCAAGAGACCCAGTACTTC. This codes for CASIRIRGRQETQYF.

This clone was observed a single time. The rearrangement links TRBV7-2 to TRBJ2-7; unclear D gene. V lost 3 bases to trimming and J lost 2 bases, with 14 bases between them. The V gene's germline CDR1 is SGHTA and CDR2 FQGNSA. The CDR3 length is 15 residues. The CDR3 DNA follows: TGTGCCAGCAGCTTCATTCTTCGGGCCGCCTACGAGCAGTACTTC. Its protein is CASSFILRAAYEQYF.

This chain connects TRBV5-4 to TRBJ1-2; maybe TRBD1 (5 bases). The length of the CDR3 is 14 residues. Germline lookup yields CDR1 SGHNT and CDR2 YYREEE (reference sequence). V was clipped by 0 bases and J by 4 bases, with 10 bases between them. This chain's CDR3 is CASSLAGSSYGYTF. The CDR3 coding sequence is TGTGCCAGCAGCTTGGCAGGGAGCAGCTATGGCTACACCTTC.

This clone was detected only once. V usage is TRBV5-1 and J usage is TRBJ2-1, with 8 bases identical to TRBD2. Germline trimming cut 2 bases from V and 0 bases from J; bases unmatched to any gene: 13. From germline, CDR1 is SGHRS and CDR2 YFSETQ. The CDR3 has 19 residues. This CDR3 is CASSFAWASGLSSYNEQFF. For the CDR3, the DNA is TGCGCCAGCAGCTTTGCGTGGGCTAGCGGGTTAAGCTCCTACAATGAGCAGTTCTTC. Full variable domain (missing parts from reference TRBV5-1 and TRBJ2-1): KAGVTQTPRYLIKTRGQQVTLSCSPISGHRSVSWYQQTPGQGLQFLFEYFSETQRNKGNFPGRFSGRQFSNSRSEMNVSTLELGDSALYLCASSFAWASGLSSYNEQFFGPGTRLTVL.

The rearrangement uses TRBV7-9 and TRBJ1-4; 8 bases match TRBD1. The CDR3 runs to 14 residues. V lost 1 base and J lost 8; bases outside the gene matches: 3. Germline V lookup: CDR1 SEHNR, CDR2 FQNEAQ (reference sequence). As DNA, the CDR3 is TGTGCCAGCAGCTTAGACAGGGGGACAGAAAAACTGTTTTTT. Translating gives CASSLDRGTEKLFF. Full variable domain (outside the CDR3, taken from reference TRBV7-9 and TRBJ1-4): DTGVSQNPRHKITKRGQNVTFRCDPISEHNRLYWYRQTLGQGPEFLTYFQNEAQLEKSRLLSDRFSAERPKGSFSTLEIQRTEQGDSAMYLCASSLDRGTEKLFFGSGTQLSVL.

The CDR3 here is CASSYAGGLEAFF. In DNA, the CDR3 is TGTGCCAGCAGTTATGCAGGGGGCCTGGAAGCTTTCTTT. The chain joins TRBV6-2 or TRBV6-3 to TRBJ1-1; 8 bases match TRBD1. The CDR3 runs to 13 residues. J was trimmed by 8 bases and V by 3 bases; bases with no gene match: 5. CDR1 and CDR2 (germline): MNHEY, SVGEGT.

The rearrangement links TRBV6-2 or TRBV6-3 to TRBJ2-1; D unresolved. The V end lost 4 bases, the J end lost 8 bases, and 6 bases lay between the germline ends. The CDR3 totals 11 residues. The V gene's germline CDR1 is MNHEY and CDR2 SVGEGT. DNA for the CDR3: TGTGCCAGCAGTTCGCTTTATGAGCAGTTCTTC. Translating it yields CASSSLYEQFF.

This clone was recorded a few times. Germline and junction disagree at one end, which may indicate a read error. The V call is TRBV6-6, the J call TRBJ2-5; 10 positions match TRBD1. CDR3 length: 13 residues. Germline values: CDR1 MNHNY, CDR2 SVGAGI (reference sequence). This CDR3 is CGTGVILGETQYF. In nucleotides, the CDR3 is TGCGGGACAGGGGTTATCCTTGGAGAGACCCAGTACTTC.

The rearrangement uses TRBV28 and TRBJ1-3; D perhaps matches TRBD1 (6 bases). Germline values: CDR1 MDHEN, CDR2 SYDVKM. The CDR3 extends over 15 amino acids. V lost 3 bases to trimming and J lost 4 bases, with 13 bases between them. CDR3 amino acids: CASSLAGDFGNTIYF. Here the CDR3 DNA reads TGTGCCAGCAGTTTGGCAGGGGATTTCGGAAACACCATATATTTT.